Presented here are 32 T cell receptor beta chains from one specimen sequenced in a study of cytomegalovirus exposure and HLA in healthy donors. It was with 60 Vbeta and 13 Jbeta primers that the PCR ran. Assay used: immunoSEQ multiplex PCR; TCRdb lists only in-frame clones, some missing. The table lists under 150,000 clones, about three quarters of them singletons, with about 3.4% in the top ten. Sequencing used PBMCs. These receptors all stem from a man aged 25-45 years in good health and CMV-seronegative.

The sample holds a few counts of this clone. The V and J genes are TRBV28 and TRBJ1-3, with D hard to call. The CDR3 covers 15 residues. In germline, CDR1 is MDHEN, CDR2 SYDVKM. Trimming cost V 4 bases and J 0 bases, with 10 bases left between them. CDR3 bases: TGTGCCAGCAGTTCCACCAGTGACTCTGGAAACACCATATATTTT. Translating gives CASSSTSDSGNTIYF.

V gene TRBV30 combines with J gene TRBJ1-1; D unresolved. Trimming shortened V by 3 bases and J by 2 bases, and 10 bases separated the two germline ends. The CDR3 is made up of 13 amino acids. Germline CDR1 and CDR2: GTSNPN and SVGIG (reference sequence). The CDR3 region has the DNA TGTGCCTGGAGCGGAGGACCTAACACTGAAGCTTTCTTT. It yields the protein CAWSGGPNTEAFF.

In DNA form, the CDR3 reads TGTGCCAGCAGATACACAGATACGCAGTATTTT. Its protein is CASRYTDTQYF. J is TRBJ2-3 and V is TRBV7-2, with D unresolved. Trimming left V 6 bases short and J 2 bases short, with 3 bases between. From germline, CDR1 is SGHTA and CDR2 FQGNSA. The CDR3 consists of 11 residues.

The gene calls are TRBV9 and TRBJ1-4; D gene uncertain. Per germline, CDR1 SGDLS and CDR2 YYNGEE. Trimming cost V 0 bases and J 7 bases, with 10 bases left between them. The CDR3 has 14 residues. The CDR3 loop is CASSVDLIGEKLFF. The CDR3 bases are TGTGCCAGCAGCGTAGATCTAATCGGTGAAAAACTGTTTTTT.

This chain links TRBV7-2 with TRBJ2-1; maybe TRBD2 (5 bases). CDR3 length: 16 amino acids. The V end lost 1 base, the J end lost 6 bases, and 16 bases lay between the germline ends. CDR1 is SGHTA and CDR2 is FQGNSA in the germline V gene. The CDR3 loop reads CASSLEVLAPANEQFF. CDR3 DNA: TGTGCCAGCAGCTTAGAGGTGCTAGCTCCGGCCAATGAGCAGTTCTTC. The whole variable domain, filled in from reference TRBV7-2 and TRBJ2-1, reads GAGVSQSPSNKVTEKGKDVELRCDPISGHTALYWYRQSLGQGLEFLIYFQGNSAPDKSGLPSDRFSAERTGGSVSTLTIQRTQQEDSAVYLCASSLEVLAPANEQFFGPGTRLTVL.

The V and J genes are TRBV29-1 and TRBJ2-1; 7 positions agree with TRBD2. V lost 7 bases to trimming and J lost 7 bases; unmatched junction nucleotides: 10. The CDR3 covers 13 residues. CDR1 is SQVTM, CDR2 ANQGSEA, per germline. Written as DNA, the CDR3 is TGCAGCGGGGCGGGACTACGGCGGAATGAGCAGTTCTTC. Its protein is CSGAGLRRNEQFF.

This clone has a single count. The chain has TRBV19 and TRBJ2-2, with 8 bases that match TRBD2. Per germline, CDR1 LNHDA and CDR2 SQIVND (reference sequence). Trimming took 7 bases from V and 3 from J; bases not matched to a gene: 7. The CDR3 extends over 15 amino acids. Here the CDR3 DNA reads TGTGCCAGTACCCCAGCGGGAGTGTACACCGGGGAGCTGTTTTTT. Amino acid sequence: CASTPAGVYTGELFF.

The chain joins TRBV14 to TRBJ1-5; D remains unclear. CDR3 size: 12 residues. Germline CDR1 and CDR2: SGHDN and FVKESK. The ends were cut back, 3 bases at V and 5 bases at J, with 5 bases in the middle. The CDR3 DNA sequence: TGTGCCAGCAGCCACGGGGATCAGCCCCAGCATTTT. This sequence encodes CASSHGDQPQHF.

The chain has TRBV28 and TRBJ1-2; 12 nucleotides align to TRBD1. CDR3 length: 17 amino acids. CDR1 and CDR2 from the germline V gene are MDHEN and SYDVKM. Trimming at V came to 6 bases and at J to 2 bases, leaving 10 bases not matched to a gene. DNA for the CDR3: TGTGCCAGCAGGTACGCCGGGGACAGGGGGCTGAACTATGGCTACACCTTC. Translating gives CASRYAGDRGLNYGYTF.

This clone has a handful of counts. The chain is built from TRBV5-4 and TRBJ1-6, with D perhaps TRBD1 (5 bases). The CDR3 is 14 residues long. The V end lost 1 base, the J end lost 10 bases, and 12 bases lay between the germline ends. Germline lookup yields CDR1 SGHNT and CDR2 YYREEE (reference sequence). In DNA, the CDR3 is TGTGCCAGCAGCTTGCAGGGAGGCGAATCACCCCTCCACTTT. Translated, it gives CASSLQGGESPLHF.

The chain employs TRBV4-1 and TRBJ2-6, with a possible D match to TRBD1 (5 bases). With 0 bases removed from V and 6 bases from J, the gap between germline ends came to 18 bases. CDR3 size: 18 residues. From germline, CDR1 is MGHRA and CDR2 YSYEKL. The CDR3 coding sequence is TGCGCCAGCAGCCAAGATCGCAACAGGTTCTCGGCGGCCAACGTCCTGACTTTC. Its protein is CASSQDRNRFSAANVLTF.

This chain connects TRBV18 to TRBJ1-4; 10 positions match TRBD1. The CDR3 loop spans 15 amino acids. With V trimmed by 2 bases and J by 7 bases, 4 bases remained unmatched. The V gene's germline CDR1 is KGHSH and CDR2 LQKENI. The CDR3, as DNA: TGTGCCAGCTCACCAGGGACAGGGGCGAGTGAAAAACTGTTTTTT. Amino acids: CASSPGTGASEKLFF. Based on the CDR3 plus reference TRBV18 and TRBJ1-4, the full variable domain is NAGVMQNPRHLVRRRGQEARLRCSPMKGHSHVYWYRQLPEEGLKFMVYLQKENIIDESGMPKERFSAEFPKEGPSILRIQQVVRGDSAAYFCASSPGTGASEKLFFGSGTQLSVL.

The chain combines TRBV29-1 with TRBJ1-2, with D unresolved. Trimming took off 7 bases at V and 7 bases at J, with 16 bases between the two ends. There are 12 residues in the CDR3. Germline V gene sequence: CDR1 SQVTM, CDR2 ANQGSEA. CDR3 bases: TGCAGCGCACGGAGGGAGGACGGTGGCTACACCTTC. It codes for CSARREDGGYTF.

This chain links TRBV7-2 with TRBJ2-7; 8 bases are shared with TRBD2. The CDR3 extends over 15 amino acids. V dropped 1 base and J dropped 6; count of bases not matched to a gene: 8. The germline V gene encodes CDR1 SGHTA and CDR2 FQGNSA. CDR3 region: CASSLGLAGGIEQYF. The CDR3 DNA follows: TGTGCCAGCAGCTTAGGCCTAGCGGGTGGTATCGAGCAGTACTTC.

The rearrangement joins TRBV28 to TRBJ2-5; D remains ambiguous. Germline lookup yields CDR1 MDHEN and CDR2 SYDVKM. The V and J ends lost 3 bases and 3 bases respectively, with 5 bases between them. The CDR3 runs 12 residues. CDR3 coding DNA: TGTGCCAGCAGTTTGCGCAAAGAGACCCAGTACTTC. Amino acids: CASSLRKETQYF.

The chain combines TRBV5-1 with TRBJ1-1, with 7 positions matching TRBD1. The J segment lost 5 bases and the V segment lost 4 bases, leaving 2 bases of the junction unmatched. The CDR3 consists of 12 residues. Germline CDR1 SGHRS, CDR2 YFSETQ. The CDR3 loop is CASSVQGTEAFF. Here the CDR3 DNA reads TGCGCCAGCAGCGTACAGGGGACTGAAGCTTTCTTT.

The gene calls are TRBV25-1 and TRBJ2-1; no reliable D call. Per germline, CDR1 MGHDK and CDR2 SYGVNS. Trimming shortened V by 3 bases and J by 3 bases, and 15 bases separated the two germline ends. This CDR3 is built from 16 residues. For the CDR3, the DNA is TGTGCCAGCAGTGATTTCCTAACCCGCGGCTACAATGAGCAGTTCTTC. This sequence encodes CASSDFLTRGYNEQFF.

About this clone: This sample also contains other DNA sequences that code for the same CDR3. The chain has TRBV4-3 and TRBJ1-2; TRBD1 agrees at 8 bases. CDR3 length: 17 amino acids. The germline V gene has CDR1 LGHNA and CDR2 YSLEER. V dropped 0 bases and J dropped 3; count of bases not matched to a gene: 9. The CDR3 spells CASSQEGGGQGYYGYTF. CDR3 bases: TGCGCCAGCAGCCAAGAAGGGGGCGGACAGGGTTACTATGGCTACACCTTC.

The gene calls are TRBV28 and TRBJ1-5, with TRBD1 matching over 10 bases. Germline CDR1 and CDR2: MDHEN and SYDVKM. CDR3 length: 16 amino acids. The trim removed 5 bases at V and 5 bases at J, leaving 9 bases unmatched. This CDR3 is CASSPWGGTGDQPQHF. The CDR3 DNA follows: TGTGCCAGCAGTCCCTGGGGAGGGACAGGGGATCAGCCCCAGCATTTT. The full variable domain, in which reference TRBV28 and TRBJ1-5 provide the parts outside the CDR3, is DVKVTQSSRYLVKRTGEKVFLECVQDMDHENMFWYRQDPGLGLRLIYFSYDVKMKEKGDIPEGYSVSREKKERFSLILESASTNQTSMYLCASSPWGGTGDQPQHFGDGTRLSIL.

The chain carries TRBV19 and TRBJ2-3; 10 bases align to TRBD1. The CDR3 runs 14 residues. J gave up 4 bases and V 3 bases, and 1 base lay outside the gene matches. Germline V gene data show CDR1 as LNHDA and CDR2 as SQIVND (reference sequence). CDR3: CASSMGQGPDTQYF. The DNA for the CDR3 is TGTGCCAGTAGTATGGGACAGGGGCCAGATACGCAGTATTTT. The full variable domain, rest sourced from reference TRBV19 and TRBJ2-3, is DGGITQSPKYLFRKEGQNVTLSCEQNLNHDAMYWYRQDPGQGLRLIYYSQIVNDFQKGDIAEGYSVSREKKESFPLTVTSAQKNPTAFYLCASSMGQGPDTQYFGPGTRLTVL.

The rearrangement links TRBV28 to TRBJ1-1; TRBD1 is a possible D gene (6 bases). Germline lookup yields CDR1 MDHEN and CDR2 SYDVKM. The length of the CDR3 is 17 residues. V lost 7 bases to trimming and J lost 1 base, with 22 bases between them. This chain's CDR3 is CASIPQGVAEWNTEAFF. The CDR3 DNA reads TGTGCCAGCATACCACAGGGAGTGGCCGAGTGGAACACTGAAGCTTTCTTT.

This clone was seen a few times. The gene calls are TRBV19 and TRBJ1-1; the D is unclear. The CDR3 is 14 residues long. V lost 3 bases and J lost 5, with 13 bases in between. CDR1 is LNHDA and CDR2 is SQIVND in the germline V gene (reference sequence). The CDR3 loop reads CASSMTSRGTEAFF. The CDR3 nucleotides read TGTGCCAGTAGTATGACCTCCCGAGGGACTGAAGCTTTCTTT.

The rearrangement joins TRBV7-2 to TRBJ1-3; no reliable D call. Germline CDR1 is SGHTA and CDR2 is FQGNSA. Trimming pared 6 bases from V and 0 bases from J, leaving 9 bases between. CDR3 size: 14 residues. The CDR3, as DNA: TGTGCCAGCAGATTGGCGGCCTCTGGAAACACCATATATTTT. Translated: CASRLAASGNTIYF.

The chain employs TRBV2 and TRBJ1-6; possible D gene TRBD1, 6 bases. There are 17 residues in the CDR3. Germline CDR1 and CDR2: SNHLY and FYNNEI. Trimming took off 8 bases at V and 9 bases at J, with 26 bases between the two ends. Here the CDR3 DNA reads TGTGCCAGCGTTCGGGGCCGTAACAGGGTTGATGTTTCACCCCTCCACTTT. This sequence encodes CASVRGRNRVDVSPLHF.

In its sample, this clone was seen a few times. The chain uses TRBV7-2 and TRBJ2-7, with TRBD2 matching over 7 bases. Per the germline V gene, CDR1 is SGHTA and CDR2 is FQGNSA. V gave up 1 base and J gave up 1 base; unmatched junction bases: 10. The CDR3 totals 17 residues. CDR3 DNA sequence: TGTGCCAGCAGCTTAGAGGCCACTAGCGTGTCTTCCTACGAGCAGTACTTC. This codes for CASSLEATSVSSYEQYF.

The rearrangement uses TRBV4-2 and TRBJ2-5, with D tentatively TRBD2 (6 bases). CDR1 is LGHNA, CDR2 YNFKEQ, per germline. V shed 4 bases and J shed 4 bases, with 19 bases lying between them. The CDR3 runs to 16 residues. The CDR3 is CASSPEYGGKGETQYF. In DNA form, the CDR3 reads TGTGCCAGCAGCCCAGAGTACGGAGGGAAAGGAGAGACCCAGTACTTC.

The chain joins TRBV2 to TRBJ2-7, with 11 bases aligning to TRBD2. This CDR3 is 16 amino acids long. Looked up from germline, CDR1 is SNHLY and CDR2 is FYNNEI. V lost 6 bases and J lost 2; bases outside the gene matches: 9. The CDR3 region has the DNA TGTGCCAGCAGGATTAGCGGGGGGGCAAACGCCTACGAGCAGTACTTC. Amino acids: CASRISGGANAYEQYF.

Points on this clone: The same CDR3 also results from other DNA sequences found in this sample. The chain couples TRBV27 to TRBJ2-2, with D possibly matching TRBD1 (5 bases). The CDR3 runs 14 residues. V was clipped by 6 bases and J by 1 base, with 9 bases between them. CDR1 is MNHEY, CDR2 SMNVEV, per germline (reference sequence). The CDR3 DNA sequence: TGTGCCAGCAGCCTGACAGTGAACACCGGGGAGCTGTTTTTT. Protein sequence: CASSLTVNTGELFF.

The chain recombines TRBV30 with TRBJ1-5, with D tentatively TRBD1 (5 bases). V was clipped by 0 bases and J by 7 bases, with 13 bases between them. The V gene's germline CDR1 is GTSNPN and CDR2 SVGIG (reference sequence). This CDR3 is built from 14 residues. Here the CDR3 reads CAWSVHPGRQPQHF. DNA for the CDR3: TGTGCCTGGAGTGTACATCCAGGGAGGCAGCCCCAGCATTTT.

J is TRBJ2-7 and V is TRBV30, with a weak D call TRBD1 (6 bases). Trimming left V 4 bases short and J 3 bases short, with 13 bases between. This CDR3 has 13 residues. Germline CDR1 is GTSNPN and CDR2 is SVGIG (reference sequence). CDR3: CAWNSGTSYEQYF. For the CDR3, the DNA is TGTGCCTGGAATTCCGGGACAAGCTACGAGCAGTACTTC.

This clone has a single count. This chain joins TRBV4-1 and TRBJ1-1; D not certain. CDR3 length: 17 residues. Germline V gives CDR1 MGHRA, CDR2 YSYEKL. Trimming cost V 3 bases and J 1 base, with 18 bases left between them. CDR3 nucleotide sequence: TGCGCCAGCAGCCATGCAGGCACCGCAAAAGAGAACACTGAAGCTTTCTTT. It specifies CASSHAGTAKENTEAFF.

This chain links TRBV29-1 with TRBJ1-1; a possible D gene is TRBD1 (5 bases). The CDR3 has 15 residues. In germline, CDR1 is SQVTM, CDR2 ANQGSEA. Trimming took off 6 bases at V and 4 bases at J, with 21 bases between the two ends. The CDR3 spells CSVPGGTGVGTEAFF. The CDR3 DNA follows: TGCAGCGTCCCCGGGGGGACCGGGGTGGGCACTGAAGCTTTCTTT.